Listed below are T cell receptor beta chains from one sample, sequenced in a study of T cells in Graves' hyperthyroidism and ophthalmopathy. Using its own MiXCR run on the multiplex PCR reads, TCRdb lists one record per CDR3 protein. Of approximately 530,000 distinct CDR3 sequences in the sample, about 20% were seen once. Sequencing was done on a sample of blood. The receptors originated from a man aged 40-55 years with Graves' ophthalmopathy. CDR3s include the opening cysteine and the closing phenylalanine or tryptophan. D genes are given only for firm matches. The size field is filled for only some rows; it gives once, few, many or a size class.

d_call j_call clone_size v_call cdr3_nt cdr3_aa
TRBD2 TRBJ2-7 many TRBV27 TGTGCCAGCAGTTTAGACGGGACTAGCTTATCCTACGAGCAGTACTTC CASSLDGTSLSYEQYF
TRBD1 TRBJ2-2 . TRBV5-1 TGCGCCAGCAGCGAACAGGGGAGGAACACCGGGGAGCTGTTTTTT CASSEQGRNTGELFF
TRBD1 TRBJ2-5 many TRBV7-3 TGTGCCAGCAGCGAACAGGGGGCGAGGGGAGAGACCCAGTACTTC CASSEQGARGETQYF
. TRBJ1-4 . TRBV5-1 TGCGCCAGCCGCGAAGGAGTTGCAACTAATGAAAAACTGTTTTTT CASREGVATNEKLFF
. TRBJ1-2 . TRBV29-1 TGCAGCGCAACAGAGAGGGTTTTAAGCGTGGGAAGGTCCCATGGCTACACCTTC CSATERVLSVGRSHGYTF
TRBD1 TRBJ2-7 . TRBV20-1 TGCAGTGCTAGAGTCAAGGGGGCTGTTACCTACGAGCAGTACTTC CSARVKGAVTYEQYF
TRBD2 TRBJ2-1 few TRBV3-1 TGTGCCAGCAGCCAAGGTTTAGCGGGAGGGGGGCCATCCTACAATGAGCAGTTCTTC CASSQGLAGGGPSYNEQFF
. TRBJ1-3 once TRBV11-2 TGTGCCAGCAGTTTGACGAGAACGGGGGGAAACACCATATATTTT CASSLTRTGGNTIYF
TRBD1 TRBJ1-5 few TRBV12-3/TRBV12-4 TGTGCCAGCAGTTTATCACAGGGGAGCAATCAGCCCCAGCATTTT CASSLSQGSNQPQHF
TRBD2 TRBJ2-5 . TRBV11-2 TGTGCCAGCGGATACCCCCCTACCGGGACTAGAGAGGAGACCCAGTACTTC CASGYPPTGTREETQYF
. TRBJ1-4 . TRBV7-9 TGTGCCAGCAGCCCCGAGACAGGTCCAAATGAAAAACTGTTTTTT CASSPETGPNEKLFF
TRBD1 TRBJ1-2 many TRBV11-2 TGTGCCAGCAGCTTAGGGCCACAGGGGTATGGCTACACCTTC CASSLGPQGYGYTF
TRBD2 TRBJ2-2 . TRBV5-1 TGCGCCAGCAGCCTCACTAGCGGGGGGTCCGGGGAGCTGTTTTTT CASSLTSGGSGELFF
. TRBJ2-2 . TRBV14 TGTGCCAGCAGCCAAGACCTGGGACCCAGCGCCGGGGAGCTGTTTTTT CASSQDLGPSAGELFF
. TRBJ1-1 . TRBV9 TGTGCCAGCAGCGTAGGGGGGGGTACAAACACTGAAGCTTTCTTT CASSVGGGTNTEAFF